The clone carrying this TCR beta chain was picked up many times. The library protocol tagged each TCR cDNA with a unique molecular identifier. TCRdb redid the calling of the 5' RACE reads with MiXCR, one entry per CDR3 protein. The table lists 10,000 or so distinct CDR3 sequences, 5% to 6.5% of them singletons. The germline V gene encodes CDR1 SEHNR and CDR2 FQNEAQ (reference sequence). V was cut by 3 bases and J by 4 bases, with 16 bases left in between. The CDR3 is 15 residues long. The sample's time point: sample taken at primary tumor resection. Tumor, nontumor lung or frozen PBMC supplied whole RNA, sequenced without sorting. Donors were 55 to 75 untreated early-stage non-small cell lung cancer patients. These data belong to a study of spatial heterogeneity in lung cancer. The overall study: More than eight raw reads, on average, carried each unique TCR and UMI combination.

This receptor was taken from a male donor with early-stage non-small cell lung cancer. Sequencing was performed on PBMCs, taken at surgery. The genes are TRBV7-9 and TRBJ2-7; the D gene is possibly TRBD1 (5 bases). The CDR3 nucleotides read TGTGCCAGCAGCTTGGGGCTAGGGTCGATATACGAGCAGTACTTC. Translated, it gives CASSLGLGSIYEQYF.